The entry below gives a single T cell receptor (beta chain) sequence along with its context. This clonotype came up many times. Its antigen has not been determined. Per-base quality was not reported, and no clone a single base away is much larger than it. The roughly 42 donors, aged roughly 6 to 95 years, were systemically healthy Caucasian individuals from Russia. Ten milliliters of peripheral blood were drawn from each donor into EDTA-treated Vacutainer tubes. PBMCs were isolated by Ficoll-Paque density-gradient centrifugation, with at least 6 million obtained per sample. Trizol reagent was used to extract total RNA from PBMCs, with at least 5.5 micrograms per sample. The percentages of naive CD45RAhigh/CD27high T cells were determined by flow cytometry on a PBMC aliquot from every donor. These data originate in a study of blood T cells in healthy people across ages (dated by TCRdb to the mid-2010s). About the study as a whole: In model experiments, roughly one uniquely barcoded TCR beta cDNA molecule per two T cells was captured by template switching. Using deep sequencing normalized with unique cDNA molecular identifiers, the study measured how TCR beta repertoire diversity changes with age. The donors were divided into four age groups: young (average about 16 years), middle-aged (under 40), aged (around 59) and long-lived (about 90). Donors of different ages were randomly distributed across sequencing lanes to avoid experimental bias. The study analyzed two additional independent replicas of 1 million unique cDNA reads from the same blood draw for two donors, one aged 18 to 30 and one aged 80 or older. Paper-wide results and their limitations: Since profiling was done on bulk unsorted PBMCs, naive and antigen-experienced compartments could not be conclusively compared. Compared with the aged group, the long-lived group had more naive CD4+ T cells, fewer expanded clones and increased TCR diversity, a pattern suggesting age selection. Estimates of total diversity based on one million sequenced T cells were considered lower bounds and underestimates. Observed TCR beta diversity correlated strongly with the percentage of naive T cells measured by flow cytometry. As age increased, observed TCR beta diversity per million T cells dropped in a roughly linear way, and a significant reduction was already evident by age roughly 40. Because the CMV infection status of the donors was unknown, age-related changes in expanded clonotypes may potentially have been confounded.

The library was produced with 5' RACE. Sequencing relied on an Illumina HiSeq 2500. The second PCR ran for about 6 to 12 cycles and used a J-beta primer mix along with a sample-barcoded 5' primer. Each TCR beta cDNA molecule received a unique molecular identifier from a template-switch 5' adaptor carrying 12 random nucleotides. Each sample yielded at least 2.5 million CDR3-containing paired-end reads. First-strand cDNA was synthesized from all RNA with the Mint cDNA synthesis kit, primed by a TRBC-specific oligonucleotide. Following uracil-DNA glycosylase treatment, a first 18-cycle PCR with universal primers M1SS and BC2_uni_R was performed on all cDNA. The paper's data handling went like this. For normalization, 1 million high-quality reads were randomly selected from each sample, with every read carrying a distinct molecular identifier. Reads sharing molecular identifiers were discarded rather than binned into consensus sequences. MiTCR, with a Q25 quality threshold and the strictest error-elimination algorithm, was used for CDR3 identification, clonotype clustering and error correction. A nonparametric unseen species model using Euler transformation provided a lower-bound estimate of total TCR beta diversity. TCRdb applied fastp at Q25 and MiXCR to the public reads, then kept only in-frame beta chains. One record per CDR3 amino acid sequence lists the most common genes and DNA. TCRdb, not the original authors, processed these V and J calls. Within this sample are about a million distinct CDR3 sequences, with 48% of them counted one time only. Of the sample, 13% falls within the top ten clones.

The germline ends are 8 bases apart after V is trimmed by 4 bases and J by 2 bases. From the germline V gene, CDR1 is MNHEY and CDR2 is SVGEGT. Its CDR3 holds 14 amino acids, cysteine through phenylalanine. Only CDR3 DNA remains: 42 bases, in frame from the first base. The sample was blood. This receptor was taken from a man aged 25 to 40 in good health. The rearrangement joined TRBV6-2 or TRBV6-3 to TRBJ2-2, with the D gene too uncertain to name. The CDR3 protein sequence reads: CASSLGPNTGELFF. DNA sequence: TGTGCCAGCAGTTTAGGACCTAACACCGGGGAGCTGTTTTTT.